The 14 T cell receptor beta chains below come from one sample, sequenced in a study of cytomegalovirus exposure and HLA in healthy donors (dated by TCRdb to 2015 to 2018). The library relied on the immunoSEQ multiplex PCR assay. A mixture of 60 forward primers for TCR Vbeta segments and 13 reverse primers for TCR Jbeta segments was used in the multiplex PCR. Entries here come from immuneACCESS through TCRdb and include only in-frame sequences with V and J called. Some clones fail to appear in such tables; in the studies checked, an unresolved V gene covers under half of the shortfall, and the cause of the remainder is unknown. The sample data list about 240,000 clones, and around 81% of these were observed just once. The ten top clones hold less than 8.5% of the sample. The sample comprised PBMCs. The source is an older woman in good health and CMV-seropositive.

This clone came up a few times. This chain links TRBV6-1 with TRBJ2-3; 8 nucleotides align to TRBD2. The germline V gene has CDR1 MNHNS and CDR2 SASEGT. This CDR3 contains 14 residues. The V gene end was trimmed by 3 bases and the J gene end by 4 bases; junction bases not matched to a gene: 3. CDR3 DNA sequence: TGTGCCAGCAGTGACCTCGGGGGGGCAGATACGCAGTATTTT. As protein: CASSDLGGADTQYF.

V gene TRBV12-5 combines with J gene TRBJ2-7; maybe TRBD2 (6 bases). The CDR3 consists of 13 residues. Germline CDR1 LGHNT, CDR2 FRNRAP. V was cut by 1 base and J by 6 bases, with 10 bases left in between. CDR3 DNA: TGTGCTAGTGGTTTGGCAGAACTAGCCGAGCAGTACTTC. Translation gives CASGLAELAEQYF.

V and J are TRBV28 and TRBJ1-1; 9 bases agree with TRBD1. Trimming at V came to 3 bases and at J to 12 bases, leaving 2 bases not matched to a gene. CDR1 and CDR2 (germline): MDHEN, SYDVKM. This CDR3 is built from 11 residues. CDR3 in DNA: TGTGCCAGCAGTTTTGACAGGGGGACTTTCTTT. Protein product: CASSFDRGTFF.

The DNA for the CDR3 is TGTGCCAGCAGTTTGGCTGACTATGGCTACACCTTC. Translated, it gives CASSLADYGYTF. The chain employs TRBV28 and TRBJ1-2; D not certain. CDR3 length: 12 amino acids. V lost 3 bases, J lost 3 bases, and 5 bases lay in between. Germline CDR1 reads MDHEN; CDR2 reads SYDVKM.

The V and J genes are TRBV7-2 and TRBJ2-7, with D maybe TRBD1 (5 bases). The CDR3 length is 15 residues. Trimming left V 4 bases short and J 0 bases short, with 13 bases between. Germline CDR1 reads SGHTA; CDR2 reads FQGNSA. The DNA of the CDR3 is TGTGCCAGCAGCTCACGGACAAGGAACTCCTACGAGCAGTACTTC. Its protein product is CASSSRTRNSYEQYF. The whole variable domain, remainder taken from reference TRBV7-2 and TRBJ2-7, is GAGVSQSPSNKVTEKGKDVELRCDPISGHTALYWYRQSLGQGLEFLIYFQGNSAPDKSGLPSDRFSAERTGGSVSTLTIQRTQQEDSAVYLCASSSRTRNSYEQYFGPGTRLTVT.

This chain links TRBV29-1 with TRBJ1-2, with 10 bases that match TRBD1. The CDR3 contains 12 residues. Germline loops: CDR1 SQVTM, CDR2 ANQGSEA. The J segment lost 3 bases and the V segment lost 6 bases, leaving 1 base of the junction unmatched. DNA for the CDR3: TGCAGCGTGGACAGGGGGGACTATGGCTACACCTTC. This sequence encodes CSVDRGDYGYTF. The variable domain in full, with the rest retrieved from reference TRBV29-1 and TRBJ1-2, is SAVISQKPSRDICQRGTSLTIQCQVDSQVTMMFWYRQQPGQSLTLIATANQGSEATYESGFVIDKFPISRPNLTFSTLTVSNMSPEDSSIYLCSVDRGDYGYTFGSGTRLTVV.

The chain couples TRBV6-5 to TRBJ1-2; TRBD1 matches 7 bases. The trim removed 6 bases at V and 2 bases at J, leaving 3 bases unmatched. The CDR3 sequence is 13 residues long. Germline CDR1 is MNHEY and CDR2 is SVGAGI. The CDR3 region has the DNA TGTGCCAGCAGAAAACAGGGGAACTATGGCTACACCTTC. Translation: CASRKQGNYGYTF.

The rearrangement links TRBV12-5 to TRBJ1-5, with D possibly being TRBD1 (6 bases). The germline gives CDR1 LGHNT, CDR2 FRNRAP. Trimming pared 7 bases from V and 4 bases from J, leaving 20 bases between. This CDR3 contains 16 residues. The CDR3 is CASARAPRTANQPQHF. The CDR3 bases are TGTGCTAGTGCCCGCGCCCCCAGGACAGCGAATCAGCCCCAGCATTTT.

This clone was seen once. The V and J genes are TRBV10-3 and TRBJ2-1; TRBD2 might be the D (5 bases). The CDR3 loop spans 12 amino acids. Germline CDR1 and CDR2: ENHRY and SYGVKD. The V gene lost 4 bases and the J gene lost 7 bases, with 8 bases spanning the gap. The CDR3 loop reads CAISGGGNEQFF. The DNA for the CDR3 is TGTGCCATCAGTGGAGGCGGGAATGAGCAGTTCTTC.

V usage is TRBV29-1 and J usage is TRBJ1-1; 8 bases fit TRBD1. The V and J ends lost 3 bases and 1 base, in that order; junction bases with no gene match: 1. Germline CDR1 reads SQVTM; CDR2 reads ANQGSEA. The CDR3 extends over 13 amino acids. CDR3 amino acids: CSVEGQENTEAFF. For the CDR3, the DNA is TGCAGCGTTGAGGGACAGGAGAACACTGAAGCTTTCTTT.

There are a few counts of this clone. The genes are TRBV11-1 and TRBJ2-3; TRBD2 agrees at 7 bases. The CDR3 is made up of 16 amino acids. Germline V lookup: CDR1 SGHAT, CDR2 FQDESV (reference sequence). V lost 1 base to trimming and J lost 2 bases; unmatched junction nucleotides: 6. The CDR3 spells CASSLGAGGNTDTQYF. CDR3 sequence (DNA): TGTGCCAGCAGCTTAGGAGCCGGGGGGAACACAGATACGCAGTATTTT.

The rearrangement joins TRBV5-1 to TRBJ2-3; D ambiguous. Germline V lookup: CDR1 SGHRS, CDR2 YFSETQ. Deletions cut 4 bases from V and 6 bases from J, with 12 bases between. The CDR3 covers 13 residues. CDR3 amino acids: CASSLPTEDTQYF. As DNA, the CDR3 is TGCGCCAGCAGCCTCCCAACCGAGGATACGCAGTATTTT.

The chain recombines TRBV5-4 with TRBJ2-7; 7 bases agree with TRBD2. There are 14 residues in the CDR3. V was pared by 4 bases and J by 6 bases, with 10 bases of the junction left unmatched. CDR1 is SGHNT and CDR2 is YYREEE in the germline V gene (reference sequence). In DNA, the CDR3 is TGTGCCAGCAGCGGGGGGGTTCCTGGGGGCGAGCAGTACTTC. This encodes CASSGGVPGGEQYF.

The V and J genes are TRBV19 and TRBJ1-4; D call uncertain. V dropped 3 bases and J dropped 10 bases, with 18 bases sitting between them. CDR1 and CDR2 (germline): LNHDA, SQIVND (reference sequence). The CDR3 spans 15 residues. CDR3 nucleotide sequence: TGTGCCAGTAGTATTCTGATCTCCTCTGAGGGAAAACTGTTTTTT. This translates into CASSILISSEGKLFF.